This T cell receptor (beta chain) appears in the sequencing data of a study of Graves' ophthalmopathy and Graves' hyperthyroidism. Study findings and constraints: Forecasting of ophthalmopathy progression by the model achieved approximately 70% sensitivity and 72% to 75% specificity.

V lost 4 bases to trimming and J lost 5 bases, with 14 bases between them. The CDR3 loop spans 13 amino acids. Germline V gene data show CDR1 as DFQATT and CDR2 as SNEGSKA (reference sequence). Amplified TCR beta CDR3 regions were obtained using RNA transcripts as template. HTBI primers were employed in first-round RT-PCR, then a second-round multiplex PCR followed. In TCRdb, the multiplex PCR reads were re-called with MiXCR into one record per CDR3 protein. The sample has roughly 700,000 distinct CDR3 sequences, 40% seen once; the top ten hold less than 55%. Only a few counts were recorded for this clonotype. Its antigen is undetermined.

The material sequenced was peripheral blood. This receptor was identified in an adult man with Graves' ophthalmopathy. V usage is TRBV20-1 and J usage is TRBJ1-1, with no clear D. CDR3 sequence: CSATSGVSTEAFF. CDR3 nucleotide sequence: TGCAGTGCTACCTCCGGGGTGAGTACTGAAGCTTTCTTT.